Listed below are T cell receptor beta chains from one sample, sequenced in a study of T cells in Graves' hyperthyroidism and ophthalmopathy. TCRdb re-analysed the multiplex PCR reads in MiXCR, keeping a single row per CDR3 protein. The sample holds over 250,000 distinct CDR3 sequences, about an eighth seen once. The sequenced material came from blood. The receptor source for this set is a middle-aged woman with Graves' ophthalmopathy. Each CDR3 is given with its conserved first and last residue. The D gene is left open where the match is weak. The listing skips clone size in some rows; elsewhere it reads once, few, many or a size class.

j_gene	abundance	v_gene	d_gene	CDR3aa	CDR3nt
TRBJ2-4	few	TRBV7-9	NA	CASSPQIAKNIQYF	TGTGCCAGCAGCCCTCAAATAGCCAAAAACATTCAGTACTTC
TRBJ1-2	many	TRBV6-1	TRBD1	CASSEIGQGGRDTF	TGTGCCAGCAGTGAGATTGGACAGGGAGGAAGAGACACCTTC
TRBJ1-2	NA	TRBV10-3	NA	CAISEYSLYGYTF	TGTGCCATCAGTGAATACAGCCTCTATGGCTACACCTTC
TRBJ2-1	many	TRBV20-1	TRBD2	CSAPAGLAGIERGHLSYNEQFF	TGCAGTGCCCCCGCAGGACTAGCGGGTATTGAGAGGGGTCATCTCTCCTACAATGAGCAGTTCTTC
TRBJ2-4	NA	TRBV7-8	NA	CASSWTRLGNIQYF	TGTGCCAGCAGCTGGACCCGACTAGGAAACATTCAGTACTTC
TRBJ2-7	many	TRBV28	NA	CASSSTTDFSLYEQYF	TGTGCCAGCAGTTCCACTACCGACTTTTCCCTCTACGAGCAGTACTTC
TRBJ1-3	NA	TRBV4-2	NA	CASSQPGQRSGNTIYF	TGTGCCAGCAGCCAACCCGGACAGCGCTCTGGAAACACCATATATTTT
TRBJ2-1	NA	TRBV5-1	TRBD2	CASRIGLAGGSEQFF	TGCGCCAGCAGGATAGGGCTAGCGGGGGGCAGTGAGCAGTTCTTC
TRBJ1-1	many	TRBV14	NA	CASSQVPTHAGTEAFF	TGTGCCAGCAGCCAAGTTCCTACACATGCAGGCACTGAAGCTTTCTTT
TRBJ2-3	once	TRBV15	NA	CATSRDGIAVTDTQYF	TGTGCCACCAGCAGAGATGGGATAGCGGTTACAGATACGCAGTATTTT
TRBJ2-7	many	TRBV27	TRBD2	CASSSRLARYEQYF	TGTGCCAGCAGTTCAAGACTAGCCCGGTACGAGCAGTACTTC
TRBJ2-3	few	TRBV4-1	NA	CASSHIPSTELHRTDTQYF	TGCGCCAGCAGCCACATACCCTCGACCGAACTACATCGCACAGATACGCAGTATTTT
TRBJ2-1	once	TRBV5-1	NA	CASSFQASSYNEQFF	TGCGCCAGCAGCTTCCAGGCCAGCTCCTACAATGAGCAGTTCTTC
TRBJ2-2	once	TRBV19	NA	CASSTGQVTGELFF	TGTGCCAGTAGTACCGGCCAGGTCACCGGGGAGCTGTTTTTT
TRBJ2-7	many	TRBV3-1	NA	CASSQAQTAYEQYF	TGTGCCAGCAGCCAAGCACAGACAGCCTACGAGCAGTACTTC
TRBJ2-1	many	TRBV28	TRBD2	CATSGGRDNEQFF	TGTGCCACCTCGGGAGGACGAGACAATGAGCAGTTCTTC
TRBJ2-2	NA	TRBV6-5	TRBD2	CASSLRGGSSTGELFF	TGTGCCAGCAGTCTACGGGGGGGGTCAAGCACCGGGGAGCTGTTTTTT
TRBJ1-1	few	TRBV20-1	NA	CSARRWVSTEAFF	TGCAGTGCTAGGCGATGGGTGAGCACTGAAGCTTTCTTT
TRBJ2-1	few	TRBV30	NA	CAWNPYLHNEQFF	TGTGCCTGGAACCCCTACTTACACAATGAGCAGTTCTTC
TRBJ1-4	many	TRBV27	NA	CASSFGIGNEKLFF	TGTGCCAGCAGTTTCGGGATTGGTAATGAAAAACTGTTTTTT
TRBJ2-1	few	TRBV6-5	NA	CASSYRFGEQFF	TGTGCCAGCAGTTACCGGTTTGGTGAGCAGTTCTTC
TRBJ1-2	many	TRBV30	TRBD1	CAWSHPGTGGSDTF	TGTGCCTGGAGCCATCCCGGGACAGGGGGTAGTGACACCTTC
TRBJ2-2	NA	TRBV7-2	NA	CASSFKPTGELFF	TGTGCCAGCAGCTTTAAACCCACCGGGGAGCTGTTTTTT
TRBJ2-7	many	TRBV12-3/TRBV12-4	TRBD1	CASRPSGTGFHEQYF	TGTGCCAGCAGGCCCTCCGGGACAGGTTTCCACGAGCAGTACTTC
TRBJ1-2	many	TRBV2	NA	CASSDYGQPPPHGYTF	TGTGCCAGCAGTGACTATGGACAGCCACCCCCACATGGCTACACCTTC
TRBJ1-1	few	TRBV5-1	NA	CASSLDGARNTEAFF	TGCGCCAGCAGCTTGGATGGGGCAAGGAACACTGAAGCTTTCTTT
TRBJ2-3	many	TRBV27	TRBD1	CASSFRDSSWDTDTQYF	TGTGCCAGCAGTTTTCGGGACAGTTCCTGGGATACAGATACGCAGTATTTT
TRBJ2-4	few	TRBV25-1	NA	CASSERGIQYF	TGTGCCAGCAGTGAACGGGGCATTCAGTACTTC
TRBJ2-1	NA	TRBV7-9	TRBD2	CASSLRGDGSYNEQFF	TGTGCCAGCAGCCTACGGGGGGACGGCTCCTACAATGAGCAGTTCTTC
TRBJ1-4	many	TRBV2	TRBD1	CASRSTSGTANEKLFF	TGTGCCAGCAGGTCTACATCCGGGACAGCAAATGAAAAACTGTTTTTT
TRBJ2-7	few	TRBV20-1	NA	CSARGIRSIYEQYF	TGCAGTGCAAGGGGGATCCGGTCAATCTACGAGCAGTACTTC
TRBJ1-4	NA	TRBV6-1	NA	CASSSTGYMEKLFF	TGTGCCAGCAGTTCAACAGGGTATATGGAAAAACTGTTTTTT
TRBJ1-3	NA	TRBV10-3	NA	CAIRSSGSGNTIYF	TGTGCCATCAGGTCGTCAGGTTCTGGAAACACCATATATTTT
TRBJ2-7	few	TRBV4-1	NA	CASSQVLVAVGEQYF	TGCGCCAGCAGCCAAGTGTTGGTAGCGGTAGGCGAGCAGTACTTC
TRBJ1-5	many	TRBV6-1	NA	CASSEGFLNQPQHF	TGTGCCAGCAGTGAAGGGTTCCTCAATCAGCCCCAGCATTTT
TRBJ2-7	many	TRBV2	NA	CASGRLVGDEQYF	TGTGCCAGCGGGAGACTTGTGGGGGACGAGCAGTACTTC
TRBJ2-5	many	TRBV28	NA	CASSPDRTQYF	TGTGCCAGCAGTCCAGACCGGACCCAGTACTTC
TRBJ2-2	many	TRBV12-3/TRBV12-4	TRBD2	CASSPNGLAGTGGELFF	TGTGCCAGCAGCCCTAATGGGCTAGCGGGAACGGGCGGGGAGCTGTTTTTT
TRBJ2-7	NA	TRBV6-1	NA	CASLGTSSPYEQYF	TGTGCCAGCCTAGGAACTAGCTCTCCCTACGAGCAGTACTTC
TRBJ2-7	few	TRBV3-1	TRBD1	CASSQGTGPTYEQYF	TGTGCCAGCAGCCAAGGGACAGGCCCCACCTACGAGCAGTACTTC
TRBJ1-1	many	TRBV7-9	NA	CASSLEIGNTEAFF	TGTGCCAGCAGCTTAGAAATCGGGAACACTGAAGCTTTCTTT
TRBJ1-2	few	TRBV20-1	NA	CSARVLMTAPNDTF	TGCAGTGCTAGGGTGTTAATGACGGCTCCCAATGACACCTTC
TRBJ2-5	many	TRBV29-1	TRBD2	CSVASGETQYF	TGCAGCGTTGCTAGCGGAGAGACCCAGTACTTC
TRBJ2-7	many	TRBV27	NA	CASSFQGSNYEQYF	TGTGCCAGCAGTTTCCAGGGGTCAAACTACGAGCAGTACTTC
TRBJ2-1	NA	TRBV7-9	TRBD2	CASSPRTSGRYEQFF	TGTGCCAGCAGCCCACGGACTAGCGGGAGATACGAGCAGTTCTTC